Listed here are 20 T cell receptor beta chains from one sample, sequenced in a study of blood T cells in healthy people across ages. Together with a sample-barcoded 5' primer, a J-beta primer mix was included in a second PCR lasting about 6 to 11 cycles. TCRdb independently ran MiXCR on the 5' RACE reads; one entry per CDR3 protein. The table records around 800,000 distinct CDR3 sequences, about half of them present only once. The sequencing sample was made of blood. All receptors come from a man aged 80 or over in good health.

The chain employs TRBV20-1 and TRBJ1-4; no clear D. The CDR3 loop spans 15 amino acids. Germline loops: CDR1 DFQATT, CDR2 SNEGSKA (reference sequence). V lost 0 bases and J 4 bases, leaving 12 bases between the germline ends. The CDR3 DNA follows: TGCAGTGCTAGAGATACGAGGGCGGGTAATGAAAAACTGTTTTTT. Translated, it gives CSARDTRAGNEKLFF.

The chain is built from TRBV7-2 and TRBJ2-7; D remains ambiguous. The germline V gene encodes CDR1 SGHTA and CDR2 FQGNSA. This CDR3 region has 15 residues. Trimming took 2 bases from V and 2 from J, leaving 13 bases between them. CDR3 amino acids: CASSLPGGAPYEQYF. CDR3 nucleotides: TGTGCCAGCAGCTTACCCGGCGGAGCCCCCTACGAGCAGTACTTC.

V gene TRBV20-1 combines with J gene TRBJ1-1, with 7 bases aligning to TRBD1. Germline V lookup: CDR1 DFQATT, CDR2 SNEGSKA (reference sequence). Trimming cost V 3 bases and J 6 bases; bases outside gene matches: 10. CDR3 length: 14 amino acids. In DNA, the CDR3 is TGCAGTGCTAGCCCGGGACAGCTGGGGGCTGAAGCTTTCTTT. It is translated as CSASPGQLGAEAFF.

The CDR3 DNA reads as TGCAGTGCTAGCACACTTGATGAGCAGTTCTTC. It translates to CSASTLDEQFF. J is TRBJ2-1 and V is TRBV20-1; D is unresolved. CDR1 and CDR2 (germline): DFQATT, SNEGSKA (reference sequence). Between the trimmed V and J ends, which lost 3 bases and 8 bases, there was a span of 8 bases. The CDR3 consists of 11 residues.

This chain joins TRBV7-2 and TRBJ2-3; no clear D. CDR3 length: 16 residues. Trimming stripped 4 bases from V and 9 bases from J, with 23 bases between. In germline, CDR1 is SGHTA, CDR2 FQGNSA. The CDR3 protein is CASSSRSGSTKETQYF. CDR3 nucleotide sequence: TGTGCCAGCAGCTCTCGTAGTGGAAGCACAAAAGAGACGCAGTATTTT. The full variable domain, with the rest looked up from reference TRBV7-2 and TRBJ2-3, is GAGVSQSPSNKVTEKGKDVELRCDPISGHTALYWYRQSLGQGLEFLIYFQGNSAPDKSGLPSDRFSAERTGGSVSTLTIQRTQQEDSAVYLCASSSRSGSTKETQYFGPGTRLTVL.

This clonotype showed up just once. This chain joins TRBV6-6 and TRBJ2-7; maybe TRBD1 (6 bases). The V and J ends lost 2 bases and 7 bases respectively, with 15 bases between them. This CDR3 contains 14 residues. CDR1 and CDR2 from the germline V gene are MNHNY and SVGAGI (reference sequence). For the CDR3, the DNA is TGTGCCAGCAGTTACCCGGGACGGGACAATGAGCAGTACTTC. Its translation: CASSYPGRDNEQYF.

The rearrangement joins TRBV20-1 to TRBJ1-5, with TRBD1 matching over 7 bases. The CDR3 is 14 residues long. CDR1 DFQATT and CDR2 SNEGSKA come from the germline V gene (reference sequence). The V segment lost 3 bases and the J segment 7 bases; nucleotides outside the gene matches: 9. The CDR3, as DNA: TGCAGTGCTAGTGACAGACAGGGTGGACAGCCCCAGCATTTT. Translated: CSASDRQGGQPQHF.

The chain couples TRBV10-3 to TRBJ2-5, with TRBD2 matching over 11 bases. The J call is doubtful: the DNA matches TRBJ2-7 better. Germline V gene lookup returns CDR1 ENHRY and CDR2 SYGVKD. The CDR3 sequence is 14 residues long. The CDR3 coding sequence is TGTGCCATCAGTGTACTAGCGGGAGCTGACGAGCAGTACTTC. Translated, it gives CAISVLAGADEQYF.

CDR3 protein: CASSPRREEETQYF. In nucleotides, the CDR3 is TGTGCCAGCTCACCAAGACGGGAAGAAGAGACCCAGTACTTC. The chain is built from TRBV18 and TRBJ2-7; TRBD2 is a possible D gene (5 bases). The J call may be incorrect, as the DNA end agrees better with TRBJ2-5. This CDR3 comprises 14 residues. Germline V CDR1 and CDR2: KGHSH, LQKENI.

This clonotype was detected only a few times. This chain uses TRBV20-1 with TRBJ2-7, with D possibly TRBD2 on 6 matching bases. The V and J ends lost 5 bases and 0 bases respectively, with 14 bases between them. CDR3 length: 14 residues. Germline-derived CDR1 and CDR2 are DFQATT and SNEGSKA (reference sequence). The CDR3 reads CSAPRGSGSYEQYF. CDR3 DNA sequence: TGCAGTGCTCCCCGGGGTAGCGGCTCCTACGAGCAGTACTTC.

This clonotype was observed a few times. This chain connects TRBV6-6 to TRBJ1-2; no clear D gene. Between the trimmed V and J ends, which lost 2 bases and 8 bases, there was a span of 9 bases. Germline-derived CDR1 and CDR2 are MNHNY and SVGAGI (reference sequence). This CDR3 is 12 amino acids long. The CDR3 here is CASSYVGWGYTF. CDR3 nucleotide sequence: TGTGCCAGCAGTTACGTGGGCTGGGGCTACACCTTC.

This clonotype was detected a few times. V is TRBV5-1 and J is TRBJ2-5, with TRBD2 matching over 13 bases. The CDR3 loop spans 15 amino acids. The V gene end was trimmed by 7 bases and the J gene end by 11 bases; junction bases not matched to a gene: 14. Per germline, CDR1 SGHRS and CDR2 YFSETQ. The CDR3 coding sequence is TGCGCCAGCGAGGGACTAGCGGGAAGGTACAATGAGCAGTACTTC. Translation gives CASEGLAGRYNEQYF. Supplemented by reference TRBV5-1 and TRBJ2-5, the full variable domain reads KAGVTQTPRYLIKTRGQQVTLSCSPISGHRSVSWYQQTPGQGLQFLFEYFSETQRNKGNFPGRFSGRQFSNSRSEMNVSTLELGDSALYLCASEGLAGRYNEQYFGPGTRLLVL.

There are a few counts of this clonotype. The chain uses TRBV9 and TRBJ2-3, with TRBD2 matching 10 bases. This CDR3 has 17 residues. CDR1 SGDLS and CDR2 YYNGEE come from the germline V gene. The ends lost 0 bases at V and 2 bases at J; junction bases unmatched: 6. Written as DNA, the CDR3 is TGTGCCAGCAGCGTAGCGGCTAGCGGGAGACCCACAGATACGCAGTATTTT. The encoded protein is CASSVAASGRPTDTQYF.

There are a few counts of this clonotype. The chain couples TRBV28 to TRBJ2-6; 12 bases line up with TRBD2. The germline gives CDR1 MDHEN, CDR2 SYDVKM. V lost 4 bases and J lost 1; bases outside the gene matches: 2. This CDR3 is built from 17 residues. The CDR3 sequence is CASSSGLAGSGANVLTF. For the CDR3, the DNA is TGTGCCAGCAGTTCCGGACTAGCGGGATCTGGGGCCAACGTCCTGACTTTC.

The rearrangement links TRBV29-1 to TRBJ2-7; 8 positions match TRBD1. The CDR3 runs to 16 residues. CDR1 and CDR2 from the germline V gene are SQVTM and ANQGSEA. With 4 bases clipped from V and 0 bases from J, the junction kept 11 bases outside the gene matches. The CDR3 protein is CSVAIPRTGSSYEQYF. In nucleotides, the CDR3 is TGCAGCGTTGCAATCCCCAGGACAGGGAGCTCCTACGAGCAGTACTTC.

Concerning this clonotype: This may be a read error, as it is one base from a much larger clone. V gene TRBV12-3 or TRBV12-4 combines with J gene TRBJ2-7; a weak D match, TRBD2 (6 bases). V shed 3 bases and J shed 7 bases, with 16 bases lying between them. This CDR3 is 14 amino acids long. The CDR3 DNA reads as TGTGCCAGCAGTTTGGCCGGGAGTTCCAATGAGCAGTACTTC. Protein sequence: CASSLAGSSNEQYF.

This chain uses TRBV28 with TRBJ2-7, with D perhaps given as TRBD1 or TRBD2 (5 bases each). This CDR3 contains 15 residues. Looked up from germline, CDR1 is MDHEN and CDR2 is SYDVKM. V was trimmed by 7 bases and J by 7 bases, leaving 23 bases between them. CDR3: CASTRPEGFSHEQYF. DNA for the CDR3: TGTGCCAGCACCCGACCCGAGGGGTTTTCACATGAGCAGTACTTC.

J is TRBJ2-7 and V is TRBV15; D is perhaps TRBD2 (6 bases). The germline gives CDR1 LNHNV, CDR2 YYDKDF (reference sequence). With 0 bases removed from V and 2 bases from J, the gap between germline ends came to 11 bases. The length of the CDR3 is 15 residues. The CDR3, as DNA: TGTGCCACCAGCAGAGATCCTGGCGGGACCTACGAGCAGTACTTC. Translated: CATSRDPGGTYEQYF.

The CDR3 reads CASRASGVSYNEQFF. The DNA of the CDR3 is TGTGCCAGTAGGGCTAGCGGGGTGTCCTACAATGAGCAGTTCTTC. The V and J genes are TRBV19 and TRBJ2-1, with 9 nucleotides matching TRBD2. V lost 6 bases to trimming and J lost 1 base; unmatched junction nucleotides: 4. The germline CDR1 and CDR2 sequences are LNHDA and SQIVND (reference sequence). The CDR3 runs 15 residues.

This CDR3 is CASSKTERGDSYEQYF. CDR3 in DNA: TGTGCCAGCAGCAAAACGGAGCGGGGTGACTCCTACGAGCAGTACTTC. This rearrangement joins TRBV21-1 to TRBJ2-7; TRBD2, the table's D call, was not compared with the DNA. TRBV21-1 is described as a pseudogene. This CDR3 has 16 residues.